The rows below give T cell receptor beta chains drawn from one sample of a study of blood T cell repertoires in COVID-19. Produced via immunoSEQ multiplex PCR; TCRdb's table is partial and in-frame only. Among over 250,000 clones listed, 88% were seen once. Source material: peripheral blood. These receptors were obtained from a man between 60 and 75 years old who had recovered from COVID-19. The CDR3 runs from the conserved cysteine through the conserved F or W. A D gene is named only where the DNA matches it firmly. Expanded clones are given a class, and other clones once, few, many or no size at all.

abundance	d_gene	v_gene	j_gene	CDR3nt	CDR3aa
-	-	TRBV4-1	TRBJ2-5	TGCGCCAGCAGCCAAGGAGGCGGGGCCCTGAGGACCCAGTACTTC	CASSQGGGALRTQYF
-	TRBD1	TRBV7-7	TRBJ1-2	TGTGCCAGCAGCTTAGAAACCCCGGGACAGGACTATGGCTACACCTTC	CASSLETPGQDYGYTF
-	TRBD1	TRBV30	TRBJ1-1	TGTGCCTGGAGTTCAGGGACAGGGAGAATTTACACTGAAGCTTTCTTT	CAWSSGTGRIYTEAFF
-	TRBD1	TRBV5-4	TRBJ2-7	TGTGCCAGCAGCTGGGGACAGAGCTACGAGCAGTACTTC	CASSWGQSYEQYF
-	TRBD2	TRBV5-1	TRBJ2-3	TGCGCCAGCAGCTCTAGACCTACTAGCGGGGGCACAGATACGCAGTATTTT	CASSSRPTSGGTDTQYF
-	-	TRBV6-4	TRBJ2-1	TGTGCCAGCAGTGACTCGCGACTAAACAATGAGCAGTTCTTC	CASSDSRLNNEQFF
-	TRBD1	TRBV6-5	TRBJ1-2	TGTGCCAGCAGGCCCGGGACAGGGGCCCCCTATGGCTACACCTTC	CASRPGTGAPYGYTF
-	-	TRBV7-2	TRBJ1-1	TGTGCCAGCTCCGGTGGGCTAAACACTGAAGCTTTCTTT	CASSGGLNTEAFF
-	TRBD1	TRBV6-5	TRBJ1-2	TGTGCCAGCAGACGGGACAGGGGATCGGGTGGCTACACCTTC	CASRRDRGSGGYTF
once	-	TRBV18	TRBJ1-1	TGTGCCAGCTCACCAAAGAGCGACCGGTCCGAAGCTTTCTTT	CASSPKSDRSEAFF
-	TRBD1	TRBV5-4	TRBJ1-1	TGTGCCAGCAGCTGGCTGGACAGGGTGAACACTGAAGCTTTCTTT	CASSWLDRVNTEAFF
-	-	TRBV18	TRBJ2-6	TGTGCCAGCTCACGGTCTATAAACGGGGGTGAGTCCTCTGGGGCCAACGTCCTGACTTTC	CASSRSINGGESSGANVLTF
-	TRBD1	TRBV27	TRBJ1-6	TGTGCCAGCAGTTTATCAGGGACAGGACTTTCACCCCTCCACTTT	CASSLSGTGLSPLHF
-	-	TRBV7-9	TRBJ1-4	TGTGCCAGCAGCTTAGTCACAGGGAAGAATGAAAAACTGTTTTTT	CASSLVTGKNEKLFF
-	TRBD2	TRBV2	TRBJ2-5	TGTGCCAGCAGCGACCGAGGACTAGCGATAGAGACCCAGTACTTC	CASSDRGLAIETQYF
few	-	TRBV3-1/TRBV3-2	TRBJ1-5	TGTGCCAGCAGCCCCCTCGGAGAGGTCCAGCCCCAGCATTTT	CASSPLGEVQPQHF
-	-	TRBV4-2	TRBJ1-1	TGTGCCAGCAGCCGAGGACAGTCTCCAGCTTTCTTT	CASSRGQSPAFF
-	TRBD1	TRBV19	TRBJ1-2	TGTGCCAGCGGACAGGGGGCGAATGGCTACACCTTC	CASGQGANGYTF